The next 5 T cell receptor beta chains were all read from a single sample in a study of blood T cell repertoires in COVID-19. Sequenced by immunoSEQ multiplex PCR; TCRdb stores in-frame clones only, minus some. The table shows roughly 130,000 clones, with approximately 81% occurring only once. Specimen: PBMCs or T cells enriched from blood (not recorded which). The source of these receptors is a man in his forties or fifties with acute COVID-19.

The chain has TRBV5-8 and TRBJ1-3; 7 bases are a match to TRBD1. There are 15 residues in the CDR3. Losses at the gene ends were 5 bases for V and 5 bases for J; bases not matched to a gene: 10. Germline loops: CDR1 SGHTS, CDR2 YDEGEE. The CDR3, as DNA: TGTGCCAGCAGTCTTGACAGGGTGACGAGAAACACCATATATTTT. Amino acids: CASSLDRVTRNTIYF.

This rearrangement joins TRBV13 to TRBJ2-7; D perhaps matches TRBD1 (5 bases). The CDR3 length is 15 residues. V dropped 11 bases and J dropped 3 bases, with 23 bases sitting between them. Germline V gene lookup returns CDR1 PRHDT and CDR2 FYEKMQ (reference sequence). CDR3 in amino acids: CASGSSWQGIYEQYF. The CDR3 DNA reads TGTGCCTCCGGGTCGAGCTGGCAGGGTATCTACGAGCAGTACTTC.

This sequence joins TRBV30 and TRBJ1-1; tentatively, D is TRBD1 (6 bases). The germline V and J ends were trimmed by 2 bases and 8 bases, with 12 bases remaining between them. Per the germline V gene, CDR1 is GTSNPN and CDR2 is SVGIG (reference sequence). This CDR3 is built from 12 residues. Written as DNA, the CDR3 is TGTGCCTGGAGTCTTACAGGGTACGAAGCTTTCTTT. Amino acids: CAWSLTGYEAFF.

The chain joins TRBV6-2 or TRBV6-3 to TRBJ2-1, with TRBD2 matching over 8 bases. The CDR3 runs to 16 residues. Germline values: CDR1 MNHEY, CDR2 SVGEGT. The junction had 7 bases not matched to a gene; V was cut back by 6 bases and J by 0 bases. CDR3 nucleotides: TGTGCCAGCAGCCCGACTAGCGCTTACTCCTACAATGAGCAGTTCTTC. It translates to CASSPTSAYSYNEQFF.

With respect to this clone: The sample contains more than one DNA sequence encoding this CDR3. V and J are TRBV27 and TRBJ2-7; TRBD2 aligns across 9 bases. Trimming cost V 3 bases and J 0 bases; bases outside gene matches: 3. From germline, CDR1 is MNHEY and CDR2 SMNVEV (reference sequence). The CDR3 consists of 15 residues. Here the CDR3 reads CASSLTSGTSYEQYF. DNA for the CDR3: TGTGCCAGCAGTTTGACTAGCGGAACCTCCTACGAGCAGTACTTC.